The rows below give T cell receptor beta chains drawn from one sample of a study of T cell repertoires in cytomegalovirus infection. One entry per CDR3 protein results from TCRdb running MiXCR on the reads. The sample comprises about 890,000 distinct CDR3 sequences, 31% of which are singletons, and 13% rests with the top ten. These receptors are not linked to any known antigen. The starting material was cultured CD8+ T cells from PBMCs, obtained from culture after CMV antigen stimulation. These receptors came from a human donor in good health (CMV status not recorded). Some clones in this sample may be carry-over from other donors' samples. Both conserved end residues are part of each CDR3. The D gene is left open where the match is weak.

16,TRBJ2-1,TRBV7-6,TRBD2,CASSWTSGGAGNEQFF
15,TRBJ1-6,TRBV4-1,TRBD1,CASSQDSPGGSPLHF
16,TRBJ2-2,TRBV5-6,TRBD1,CASSPAGTGRTGELFF
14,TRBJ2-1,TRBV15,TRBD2,CATSISGGYNEQFF
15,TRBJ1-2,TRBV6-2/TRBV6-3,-,CASSYSVSAFYGYTF
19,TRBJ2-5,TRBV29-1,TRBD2,CSVEEFTLAGTWYQETQYF
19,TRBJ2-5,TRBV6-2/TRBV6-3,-,CASSYPPGGGGGFQETQYF
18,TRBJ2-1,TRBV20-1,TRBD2,CSARDRRGLAGAYNEQFF
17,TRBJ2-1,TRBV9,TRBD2,CTSSPSGGRGSYNEQFF
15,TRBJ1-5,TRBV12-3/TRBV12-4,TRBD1,CASSLDRGVDQPQHF
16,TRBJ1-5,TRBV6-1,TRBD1,CASSARTGSSNQPQHF
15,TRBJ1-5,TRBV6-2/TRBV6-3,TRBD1,CASSLSSGGRQPQHF
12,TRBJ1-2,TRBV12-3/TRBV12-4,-,CASNTLSYGYTF
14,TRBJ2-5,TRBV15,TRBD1,CATSRDNRQGPQYF
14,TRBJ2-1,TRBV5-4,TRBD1,CASQGAPLYNEQFF
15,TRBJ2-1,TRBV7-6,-,CASSWGGGRTDEQFF
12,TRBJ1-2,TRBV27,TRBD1,CASSLTGVGYTF
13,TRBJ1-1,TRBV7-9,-,CASSDFINTEAFF
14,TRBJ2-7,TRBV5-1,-,CASSLGQDIYEQYF
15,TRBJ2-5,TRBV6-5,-,CASSYSHGQQETQYF
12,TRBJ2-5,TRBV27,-,CASSLLGETQYF
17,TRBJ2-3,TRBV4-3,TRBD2,CASSQLLADTSTDTQYF
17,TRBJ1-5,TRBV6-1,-,CASSDEGRRGHDQPQHF
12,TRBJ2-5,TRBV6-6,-,CASTPSPETQYF
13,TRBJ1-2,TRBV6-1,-,CASRQAVVDGYTF
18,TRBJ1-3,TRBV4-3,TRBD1,CASSVVAGTGLSGNTIYF
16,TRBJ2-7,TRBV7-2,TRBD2,CASSLGLAGPPYEQYF
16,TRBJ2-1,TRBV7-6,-,CASSLAVGGGGNEQFF
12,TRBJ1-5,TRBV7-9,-,CASSISNQPQHF
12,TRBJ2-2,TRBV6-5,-,CASRADTGELFF
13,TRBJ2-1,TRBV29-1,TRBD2,CSSDGGAYNEQFF
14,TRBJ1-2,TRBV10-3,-,CAIRLGEREYGYTF
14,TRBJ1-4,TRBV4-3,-,CASSQWTELEKLFF
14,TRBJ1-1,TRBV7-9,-,CTSSSWRGRTEAFF
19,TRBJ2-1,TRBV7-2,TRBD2,CASSLDLRLAGGAYNEQFF
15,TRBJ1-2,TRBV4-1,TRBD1,CASSHGTETNYGYTF
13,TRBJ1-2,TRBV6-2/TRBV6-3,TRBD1,CASRPDRGLGYTF
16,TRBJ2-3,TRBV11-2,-,CASSPSGRLSTDTQYF
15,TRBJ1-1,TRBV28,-,CASSVSLDRNTEAFF
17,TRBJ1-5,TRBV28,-,CASSLFSGGADNQPQHF
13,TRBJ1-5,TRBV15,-,CATSRVTGQPQHF
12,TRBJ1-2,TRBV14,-,CASSQVRGGYTF
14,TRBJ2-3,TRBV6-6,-,CASSYSLNTDTQYF
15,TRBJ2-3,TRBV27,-,CASTSGGGGTDTQYF
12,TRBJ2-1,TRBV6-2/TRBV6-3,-,CASDSSYNEQFF
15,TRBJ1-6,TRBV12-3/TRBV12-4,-,CASSNRTGWNSPLHF
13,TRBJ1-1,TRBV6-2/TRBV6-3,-,CASSYIRVTEAFF
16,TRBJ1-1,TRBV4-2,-,CASSPEAGSVGTEAFF
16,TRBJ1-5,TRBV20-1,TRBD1,CSARGLGAGGAGPQHF
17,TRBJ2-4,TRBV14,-,CASSQDKAPEAKNIQYF